This entry lists 6 T cell receptor beta chains sequenced from one sample in a study. TCRdb itself ran the 5' RACE reads through MiXCR, one entry per CDR3 protein. The table has approximately 47,000 distinct CDR3 sequences, around 26% seen once. Sequencing used naive CD4+ T cells sorted from blood. Subset of the sample: naive CD4+ T cells, CD4+CD45RA+CD25-. These receptors all come from a female donor with breast cancer.

This clonotype showed up just a few times. The chain carries TRBV7-2 and TRBJ1-6; D unclear. Germline V gene lookup returns CDR1 SGHTA and CDR2 FQGNSA. The CDR3 spans 19 residues. Trimming left V 1 base short and J 1 base short, with 17 bases between. The CDR3 spells CASSLGLGRLISYNSPLHF. In DNA form, the CDR3 reads TGTGCCAGCAGCTTAGGGCTAGGGCGGCTGATATCCTATAATTCACCCCTCCACTTT.

This clonotype came up a few times. J is TRBJ1-1 and V is TRBV7-2; D is uncertain. Trimming took 1 base from V and 8 from J, leaving 11 bases between them. The CDR3 loop spans 13 amino acids. CDR1 is SGHTA and CDR2 is FQGNSA in the germline V gene. DNA for the CDR3: TGTGCCAGCAGCTTAGATCCGGTAAAAGAAGCTTTCTTT. Its translation: CASSLDPVKEAFF.

The chain joins TRBV18 to TRBJ2-3; 9 positions match TRBD1. The germline V gene has CDR1 KGHSH and CDR2 LQKENI. J gave up 4 bases and V 4 bases, and 3 bases lay outside the gene matches. The CDR3 has 14 amino acids. The CDR3 loop reads CASSRDRAADTQYF. The CDR3 coding sequence is TGTGCCAGCTCACGGGACAGGGCGGCAGATACGCAGTATTTT.

This clonotype turned up a few times. J is TRBJ2-7 and V is TRBV4-1, with D perhaps given as TRBD1 or TRBD2 (7 bases each). Germline V gene lookup returns CDR1 MGHRA and CDR2 YSYEKL. The CDR3 length is 15 residues. V lost 2 bases to trimming and J lost 5 bases, with 16 bases between them. The CDR3 protein is CASSQPGGQPHEQYF. The DNA for the CDR3 is TGCGCCAGCAGCCAACCGGGGGGACAGCCCCACGAGCAGTACTTC.

On this clonotype: This could be a read error, since a much larger clone is one nucleotide away. Because the CDR3 is missing its conserved closing phenylalanine or tryptophan, this is likely a read error. The chain is built from TRBV29-1 and TRBJ2-3; 14 positions agree with TRBD2. Germline CDR1 reads SQVTM; CDR2 reads ANQGSEA. This CDR3 is built from 15 residues. The junction had 4 bases not matched to a gene; V was cut back by 5 bases and J by 3 bases. As DNA, the CDR3 is TGCAGCGTTACCGGGACTAGCGGGGGAACAGATACGCAGTATCTT. Its protein is CSVTGTSGGTDTQYL.

This clonotype was counted a few times. The chain's CDR3 is CASRLAWQSYEQYF. CDR3 nucleotide sequence: TGCGCCAGCAGGCTGGCATGGCAGTCTTACGAGCAGTACTTC. This chain uses TRBV5-1 with TRBJ2-7; D is unresolved. Germline lookup yields CDR1 SGHRS and CDR2 YFSETQ. The CDR3 length is 14 residues. Trimming shortened V by 5 bases and J by 4 bases, and 16 bases separated the two germline ends.